The T cell receptor (beta chain) described here comes from a study of blood T cell repertoires in COVID-19. Across the whole study: Acute and convalescent COVID-19 samples came from the United States, Italy and Spain. PBMCs, B-cell-depleted T cells, or T cells were the source of the cDNA or gDNA that made up the material.

Authors' methods: Amplifying reference gene primers gave estimates of nucleated cell counts. Sequencing used immunoSEQ multiplex PCR; TCRdb keeps in-frame clones, though not all of them. From that table come the V and J calls and clone size; the DNA was used to work out D and trimming. Of 200,000 to 250,000 clones in the sample, 85% to 90% were seen once. This CDR3 region has 16 residues. From germline, CDR1 is SGHRS and CDR2 YFSETQ. Trimming removed 4 bases from V and 2 bases from J; junction bases left unmatched: 10. The chain has TRBV5-1 and TRBJ2-5; 8 bases fit TRBD2. The receptor comes from a man in his sixties with acute or convalescent COVID-19. The source material was peripheral blood. The CDR3 bases are TGCGCCAGCAGCCCCCTAGACAGCGGGAGACAAGAGACCCAGTACTTC. It yields the protein CASSPLDSGRQETQYF.